A selection of T cell receptor beta chains follows, all from one sample in a study of T cell repertoires in cytomegalovirus infection. TCRdb redid the calling of the reads with MiXCR, one entry per CDR3 protein. This table has approximately 500,000 distinct CDR3 sequences, around a quarter appearing once. Sequencing was performed on PBMCs. The receptors were gathered from a human donor in good health (CMV status not recorded). Some clones in this sample may be carry-over from other donors' samples. CDR3s include the opening cysteine and the closing phenylalanine or tryptophan. A D gene is named only where the DNA matches it firmly. The size of a clone is reported for some rows only, either as once, few or many, or as a class for expanded clones.

V	size	D	J	DNA	CDR3
TRBV7-2	NA	NA	TRBJ2-5	TGTGCCAGCAGCTTTAGGGGCGCGGCCCAGTACTTC	CASSFRGAAQYF
TRBV19	NA	TRBD1	TRBJ2-5	TGTGCCAGTAGTAGGGTATACCGGGACAGACACCAAGAGACCCAGTACTTC	CASSRVYRDRHQETQYF
TRBV24-1	NA	TRBD1	TRBJ2-1	TGTGCCACCAGTGTAACGGGACAGGGATACAATGAGCAGTTCTTC	CATSVTGQGYNEQFF
TRBV11-3	many	NA	TRBJ2-2	TGTGCCAGCAGCTTAGATCAAGCAGGGAGCGCCAACACCGGGGAGCTGTTTTTT	CASSLDQAGSANTGELFF
TRBV29-1	NA	NA	TRBJ1-2	TGCAGCGTTGAAGTAGTCCGCAGGGACGGCTACACCTTC	CSVEVVRRDGYTF
TRBV28	NA	TRBD1	TRBJ2-3	TGTGCCAGCAGTTCCACCCCGGGACAGGGGGCTCGCGATACGCAGTATTTT	CASSSTPGQGARDTQYF
TRBV12-3/TRBV12-4	NA	NA	TRBJ2-1	TGTGCCAGCAGTTTATTGCCGTGGGGAAGGGATGAGCAGTTCTTC	CASSLLPWGRDEQFF
TRBV7-8	NA	NA	TRBJ1-5	TGTGCCAGCAGCTTAAATGCGGCAGGGCTACAGCCCCAGCATTTT	CASSLNAAGLQPQHF
TRBV15	few	NA	TRBJ2-1	TGTGCCACCAGCAGAGAACCCGGGCCGCGGGGATACAATGAGCAGTTCTTC	CATSREPGPRGYNEQFF
TRBV7-2	many	NA	TRBJ1-3	TGTGCCAGCAGCTTAAGATACCCCGACCAGGGTTCTGGAAACACCATATATTTT	CASSLRYPDQGSGNTIYF
TRBV6-6	few	NA	TRBJ1-1	TGTGCCAGCATCCTGGACCTCCTGGCGAACACTGAAGCTTTCTTT	CASILDLLANTEAFF
TRBV12-3/TRBV12-4	many	NA	TRBJ2-3	TGTGCCAGCAGACCGACGAGCACAGATACGCAGTATTTT	CASRPTSTDTQYF
TRBV20-1	few	NA	TRBJ1-5	TGCAGTGCTAGAGATAGGGACACCCATCAGCCCCAGCATTTT	CSARDRDTHQPQHF
TRBV7-7	NA	NA	TRBJ2-1	TGTGCCAGCAGCTTAGGGGACCACGGCTACAATGAGCAGTTCTTC	CASSLGDHGYNEQFF
TRBV7-2	few	NA	TRBJ1-1	TGTGCCAGCAGCTTATGGGGGCAGAACACTGAAGCTTTCTTT	CASSLWGQNTEAFF
TRBV7-2	NA	TRBD2	TRBJ2-3	TGTGCCAGCAGCTTTAGCGGGAGGTGGGTCACAGATACGCAGTATTTT	CASSFSGRWVTDTQYF
TRBV2	few	NA	TRBJ1-2	TGTGCCAGCACTGAAAGGGACCTAAACTATGGCTACACCTTC	CASTERDLNYGYTF
TRBV19	NA	NA	TRBJ1-5	TGTGCCAGTAGTATATCAGGGCCCAATCAGCCCCAGCATTTT	CASSISGPNQPQHF
TRBV29-1	few	TRBD1	TRBJ2-7	TGCAGCGTGGAACAGGGGGCCGTGGGCGAGCAGTACTTC	CSVEQGAVGEQYF
TRBV11-3	NA	NA	TRBJ2-1	TGTGCCAGCAGCTTAGGTCCTCCAAGCTCCTACAATGAGCAGTTCTTC	CASSLGPPSSYNEQFF
TRBV7-2	many	TRBD2	TRBJ2-5	TGTGCCAGCAGCTTAAGAGGGACTAGCGGGAGGGCCATGACGCAGACCCAGTACTTC	CASSLRGTSGRAMTQTQYF
TRBV20-1	NA	NA	TRBJ2-2	TGCAGTGCTAGCTCTTCTGGCACCGGGGAGCTGTTTTTT	CSASSSGTGELFF
TRBV18	NA	NA	TRBJ1-6	TGTGCCAGCTCACGGGAAAGAGGGTATAATTCACCCCTCCACTTT	CASSRERGYNSPLHF
TRBV30	few	TRBD1	TRBJ1-6	TGTGCCTGGAGGGAACAGGGGAGAACGGCACCCCTCCACTTT	CAWREQGRTAPLHF
TRBV7-2	many	NA	TRBJ2-2	TGTGCCAGCAGCTCACCACAGGCCGGGGAGCTGTTTTTT	CASSSPQAGELFF
TRBV7-2	few	NA	TRBJ2-1	TGTGCCAGCAGCTTAGAAGCATGGAGGGGCAATGAGCAGTTCTTC	CASSLEAWRGNEQFF
TRBV19	NA	NA	TRBJ1-3	TGTGCCAGTAGTGTCTTGGGGGCTGGAAACACCATATATTTT	CASSVLGAGNTIYF
TRBV29-1	NA	TRBD2	TRBJ2-2	TGCAGCGTCCGAAGCGGGGCCGGGACCGGGGAGCTGTTTTTT	CSVRSGAGTGELFF
TRBV7-8	NA	NA	TRBJ2-1	TGTGCCAGCAGCTCCCGCCCCCAGGTTCATGAGCAGTTCTTC	CASSSRPQVHEQFF
TRBV7-9	few	TRBD1	TRBJ2-3	TGTGCCAGCAGCTTGGGACAGAGTCCGCAGTATTTT	CASSLGQSPQYF
TRBV7-2	few	TRBD2	TRBJ2-1	TGTGCCAGCAGCCCGGGGAGGGCGGGCAATGAGCAGTTCTTC	CASSPGRAGNEQFF
TRBV19	NA	NA	TRBJ2-7	TGTGCCAGTAGTGACGGCGGGGTCGTTTACGAGCAGTACTTC	CASSDGGVVYEQYF
TRBV29-1	NA	TRBD2	TRBJ2-7	TGCAGCGTTGTTCCAGCGGGGAGCTACGAGCAGTACTTC	CSVVPAGSYEQYF
TRBV5-1	NA	NA	TRBJ2-2	TGCGCCAGCAGCTTGGACTGGGGGATCGGGGAGCTGTTTTTT	CASSLDWGIGELFF
TRBV10-2	NA	TRBD2	TRBJ2-1	TGCGCCAGCAGTTACCCGGGACTAGTGGGGAGGGGTGAGCAGTTCTTC	CASSYPGLVGRGEQFF
TRBV7-2	NA	NA	TRBJ2-3	TGTGCCAGCAGCTTAGTTTGGACAGGAGGGGGAGATACGCAGTATTTT	CASSLVWTGGGDTQYF
TRBV6-2/TRBV6-3	few	TRBD1	TRBJ1-1	TGTGCCAGCAGTGACTACACAACAGGGGTTGCTTTCTTT	CASSDYTTGVAFF
TRBV7-9	many	TRBD2	TRBJ2-2	TGTGCCAGCAGCTTATTTGCCGGGGCTAGCGGATTCCCCGGGGAGCTGTTTTTT	CASSLFAGASGFPGELFF
TRBV6-6	NA	NA	TRBJ1-2	TGTGCCAGCAGTTACTCGAGGGGGACGGGGCAAGGCTACAACTTC	CASSYSRGTGQGYNF
TRBV7-2	many	NA	TRBJ1-5	TGTGCCAGCAGCCGGTGGAGGGGATTGAATCAGCCCCAGCATTTT	CASSRWRGLNQPQHF
TRBV20-1	few	TRBD1	TRBJ1-1	TGCAGTGCTAGGCCGACAGGGGCCGACACTGAAGCTTTCTTT	CSARPTGADTEAFF
TRBV3-1	few	NA	TRBJ1-2	TGTGCCAGCAGCCAACACACAACAGCAGCTAACTATGGCTACACCTTC	CASSQHTTAANYGYTF
TRBV11-3	NA	NA	TRBJ2-2	TGTGCCAGCAGCACCAGTGTCGGCGGCGGGGAGCTGTTTTTT	CASSTSVGGGELFF
TRBV2	NA	TRBD1	TRBJ1-5	TGTGCCAGCAGGGGCCTGAAGACAGGGGTCAATCAGCCCCAGCATTTT	CASRGLKTGVNQPQHF
TRBV19	few	NA	TRBJ1-3	TGTGCCAGTAGTATCTTCCCATCCTCTGGAAACACCATATATTTT	CASSIFPSSGNTIYF
TRBV5-1	NA	NA	TRBJ2-7	TGCGCCAGCAGCTTGGGGAATCCCTACGAGCAGTACTTC	CASSLGNPYEQYF
TRBV5-1	NA	NA	TRBJ1-2	TGCGCCAGCAGCTCCTTTAGGACGGGCCAAGAGGGGAAGCTCCACTATGGCTACACCTTC	CASSSFRTGQEGKLHYGYTF
TRBV6-2/TRBV6-3	NA	NA	TRBJ2-4	TGTGCCAGCAGTTTTCGGACTCCCAACATTCAGTACTTC	CASSFRTPNIQYF
TRBV6-5	many	TRBD1	TRBJ1-1	TGTGCCAGCAGTCTTAGTGGGACAGGGGCCACTGAAGCTTTCTTT	CASSLSGTGATEAFF
TRBV3-1	NA	NA	TRBJ2-7	TGTGCCAGCAGGGGGTCCTCCTACGAGCAGTACTTC	CASRGSSYEQYF
TRBV11-2	NA	NA	TRBJ2-1	TGTGCCAGCCGGCCCCTAGCCCAGTTCTTC	CASRPLAQFF
TRBV9	NA	NA	TRBJ2-1	TGTGCCAGCAGCGTAGTAGCTTCACCCGACAATGAGCAGTTCTTC	CASSVVASPDNEQFF
TRBV7-2	many	TRBD1	TRBJ2-4	TGTGCCAGCAGCTTGGCCGGGACAGGGGGAGTGTTAGCCAAAAACATTCAGTACTTC	CASSLAGTGGVLAKNIQYF